This TCR beta chain was observed in a study of blood T cell repertoires in COVID-19. Overall study context: Italy, Spain and the United States were the sources of the convalescent and acute COVID-19 samples.

The CDR3 totals 15 residues. The V gene end was trimmed by 6 bases and the J gene end by 4 bases; junction bases not matched to a gene: 8. Germline values: CDR1 ENHRY, CDR2 SYGVKD. Using immunoSEQ multiplex PCR, the repertoire was profiled, and TCRdb retains in-frame clones only, with some absent. The data contain about 190,000 clones, around 82% of them singletons. The V and J genes are TRBV10-3 and TRBJ2-1, with 8 nucleotides matching TRBD2. This sequence originates from a man between 50 and 59 years old with active or convalescent COVID-19. The sample taken for sequencing was peripheral blood. Written as DNA, the CDR3 is TGTGCCATCAGACCGGGACTAGAGATTTACAATGAGCAGTTCTTC. Protein: CAIRPGLEIYNEQFF.